This T cell receptor beta chain came from a study of T-cell reconstitution after alpha-beta-depleted transplantation in children. Remarks on this clonotype: The antigen is unknown.

Germline V gene data show CDR1 as DFQATT and CDR2 as SNEGSKA (reference sequence). The junction had 7 bases not matched to a gene; V was cut back by 1 base and J by 4 bases. CDR3 length equals 14 residues. Unique molecular identifiers were used to barcode this TCRbeta library. TCRdb re-derived calls from the PCR reads in MiXCR, one entry per CDR3 protein. The repertoire holds 70,000 to 95,000 distinct CDR3 sequences, with around 15% as singletons. Findings of the study overall: Some patients owed their high day-60 TCRbeta diversity to surviving recipient T cells and thymic progenitors. Newly produced T cells mostly accounted for T-cell counts and diversity one year post-transplant. About two months after transplant, alpha-beta T cells reportedly came from several hundred expanded graft clones.

Here the sequenced sample was PBMCs, mostly from graft donor cells, taken 180 days after TCRalphabeta/CD19-depleted stem cell transplant. This receptor was obtained from a male patient between 2 and 10 years old who had a stem cell transplant for acute lymphoblastic leukemia, so the T cells may come from the graft donor. The chain joins TRBV20-1 to TRBJ2-7; 7 bases are shared with TRBD1. CDR3 sequence: CSARGGTVLYEQYF. Written as DNA, the CDR3 is TGCAGTGCTAGAGGAGGGACAGTCCTTTACGAGCAGTACTTC.